This T cell receptor beta chain comes out of a study of T cells expressing NK-cell markers. TCRdb reanalyzed the 5' RACE reads, giving one entry per CDR3 protein sequence and no DNA. Its table records more than 400,000 distinct CDR3 sequences. The CDR3 sequence is 15 residues long. Material for sequencing was blood T cells: a sorted CD56 or NKG2C T cell subset, CD4+ or CD8+ T cells, or bulk PBMC T cells (not recorded which). The chain is built from TRBV23-1 and TRBJ2-7. TRBV23-1 falls under the ORF class, with uncertain function. The sequence was collected from a woman between 18 and 75 years old in good health. The CDR3 protein is CASSQCRSCHYEQYF.